The T cell receptor beta chain under discussion was sequenced for a study of T cell responses to AZD1222 COVID-19 vaccine. Study at large: Second-dose timings of about 4 or about 12 weeks were pooled.

Overall study findings and caveats: Sampled repertoires all dated from after the peak T cell response. CD4 TCRs covered the whole spike, strongest at regions 160-218 and 743-854. White British ancestry dominated among donors, who included more females, and clonal diversity was possibly underestimated.

In germline, CDR1 is SGHRS, CDR2 YFSETQ. V was trimmed by 0 bases and J by 0 bases, leaving 3 bases between them. The length of the CDR3 is 14 residues. Sequencing was performed with immunoSEQ multiplex PCR; in TCRdb, only in-frame clones are kept and a portion is missing. Of about 92,000 clones listed, approximately 90% are singletons. With regard to this clone: What it recognizes is unknown.

V usage is TRBV5-1 and J usage is TRBJ2-2; D is uncertain. Sequencing was performed on peripheral blood, taken on day 0 of AZD1222 vaccination. This TCR came from an adult in good health. The chain's CDR3 is CASSLGPNTGELFF. The CDR3 DNA is TGCGCCAGCAGCTTGGGTCCGAACACCGGGGAGCTGTTTTTT.